This T cell receptor (beta chain) was sequenced for a study of Graves' ophthalmopathy and Graves' hyperthyroidism. Study summary: Sampling took place at initial diagnosis, with peripheral blood obtained before any treatment.

Amplification from RNA transcripts yielded the TCR beta CDR3 regions. An opening RT-PCR round employed HTBI primers and preceded a second-round multiplex PCR. A single record per CDR3 protein comes from TCRdb applying MiXCR to the multiplex PCR reads. The table lists fewer than 400,000 distinct CDR3 sequences, about 18% of them singletons. What supplied the PBMCs was roughly 10 ml of fresh peripheral blood. V lost 1 base, J lost 4 bases, and 8 bases lay in between. Germline values: CDR1 SEHNR, CDR2 FQNEAQ (reference sequence). CDR3 length: 14 amino acids. The table lists this clonotype with many counts.

The clonotype comes from a woman under 30 with Graves' ophthalmopathy. Input material: peripheral blood. The V gene is TRBV7-9, the J gene TRBJ1-5, with D possibly being TRBD1 (6 bases). The CDR3 coding sequence is TGTGCCAGCAGCTTAGGGACAGAGAATCAGCCCCAGCATTTT. Protein product: CASSLGTENQPQHF.